This T cell receptor beta chain was sequenced in a study of graft-versus-host responses after intestinal transplantation. A note on this clone: Different DNA sequences within this sample yield the same CDR3.

To release intraepithelial and lamina propria lymphocytes, the graft tissue was processed. Method: immunoSEQ multiplex PCR; TCRdb's copy keeps in-frame clones and lacks some. The sample holds some 15,000 clones; 70% to 75% are singletons and the top ten take under 3.5%. Trimming took off 2 bases at V and 6 bases at J, with 4 bases between the two ends. CDR3 length: 12 amino acids. Germline CDR1 and CDR2: SGHNT and YENEEA. The V call is TRBV11-3, the J call TRBJ2-2; D remains ambiguous. This sequence originates from a human patient who received an intestinal transplant, so some T cells may come from the graft donor. Sequenced material: ileum tissue, taken 14 days after transplant. CDR3 nucleotides: TGTGCCAGCAGCTTATCCTCCGGGGAGCTGTTTTTT. Amino acids: CASSLSSGELFF.